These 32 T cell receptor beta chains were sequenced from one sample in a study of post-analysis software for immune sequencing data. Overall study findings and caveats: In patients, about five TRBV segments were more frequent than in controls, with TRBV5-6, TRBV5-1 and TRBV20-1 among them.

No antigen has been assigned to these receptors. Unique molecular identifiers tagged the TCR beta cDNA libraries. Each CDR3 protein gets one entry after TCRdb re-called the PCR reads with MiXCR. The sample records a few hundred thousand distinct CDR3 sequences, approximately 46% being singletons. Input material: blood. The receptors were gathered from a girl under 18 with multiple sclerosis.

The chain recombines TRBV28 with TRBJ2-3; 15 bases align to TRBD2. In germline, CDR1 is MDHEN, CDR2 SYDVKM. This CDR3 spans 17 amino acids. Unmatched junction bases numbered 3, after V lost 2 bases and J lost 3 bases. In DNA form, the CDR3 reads TGTGCCAGCAGTTTAGGGACTAGCGGGAGGCTAACAGATACGCAGTATTTT. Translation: CASSLGTSGRLTDTQYF.

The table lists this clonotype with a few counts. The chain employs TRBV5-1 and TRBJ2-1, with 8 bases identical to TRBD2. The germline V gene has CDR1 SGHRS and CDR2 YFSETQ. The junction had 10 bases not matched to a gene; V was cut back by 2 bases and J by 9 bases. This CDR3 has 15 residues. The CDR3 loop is CASSLDLAGPSEQFF. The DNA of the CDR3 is TGCGCCAGCAGCTTAGATCTAGCGGGTCCGAGTGAGCAGTTCTTC.

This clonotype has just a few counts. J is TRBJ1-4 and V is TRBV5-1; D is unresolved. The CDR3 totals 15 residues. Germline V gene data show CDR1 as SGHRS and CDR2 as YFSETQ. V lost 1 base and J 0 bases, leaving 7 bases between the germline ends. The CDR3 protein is CASSLNGATNEKLFF. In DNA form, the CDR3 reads TGCGCCAGCAGCTTGAACGGAGCAACTAATGAAAAACTGTTTTTT.

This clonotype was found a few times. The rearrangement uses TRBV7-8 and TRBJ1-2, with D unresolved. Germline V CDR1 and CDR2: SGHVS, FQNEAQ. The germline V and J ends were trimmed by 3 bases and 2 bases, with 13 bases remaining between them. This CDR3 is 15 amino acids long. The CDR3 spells CASSLTTRSNYGYTF. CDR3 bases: TGTGCCAGCAGCTTGACAACCCGAAGCAACTATGGCTACACCTTC.

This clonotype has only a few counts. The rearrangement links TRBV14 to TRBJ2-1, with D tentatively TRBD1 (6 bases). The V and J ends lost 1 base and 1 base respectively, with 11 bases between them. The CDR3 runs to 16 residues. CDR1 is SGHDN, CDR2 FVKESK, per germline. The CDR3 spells CASSQVGGWSYNEQFF. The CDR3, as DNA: TGTGCCAGCAGCCAAGTAGGGGGATGGTCCTACAATGAGCAGTTCTTC.

CDR3: CASSLETSGRGNEQFF. The CDR3 DNA sequence: TGCGCCAGCAGCTTGGAAACTAGCGGGAGAGGTAATGAGCAGTTCTTC. V and J are TRBV5-1 and TRBJ2-1, with 11 nucleotides matching TRBD2. V dropped 0 bases and J dropped 7; count of bases not matched to a gene: 6. The CDR3 has 16 amino acids. Germline V CDR1 and CDR2: SGHRS, YFSETQ.

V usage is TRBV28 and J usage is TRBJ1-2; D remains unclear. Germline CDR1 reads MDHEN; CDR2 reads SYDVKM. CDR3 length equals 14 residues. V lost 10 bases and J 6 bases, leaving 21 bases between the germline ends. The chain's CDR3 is CATTPMGISDGYTF. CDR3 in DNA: TGTGCCACCACGCCCATGGGGATCTCGGATGGCTACACCTTC.

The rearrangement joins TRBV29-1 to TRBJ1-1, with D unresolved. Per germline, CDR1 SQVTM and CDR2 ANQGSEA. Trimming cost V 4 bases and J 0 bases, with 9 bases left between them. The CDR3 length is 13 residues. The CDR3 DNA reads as TGCAGCGTTGTTCCCCTACTGAACACTGAAGCTTTCTTT. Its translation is CSVVPLLNTEAFF.

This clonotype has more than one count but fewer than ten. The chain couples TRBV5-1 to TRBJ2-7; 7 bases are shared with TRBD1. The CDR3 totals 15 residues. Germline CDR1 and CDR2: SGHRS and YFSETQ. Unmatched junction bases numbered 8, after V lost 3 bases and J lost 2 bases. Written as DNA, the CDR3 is TGCGCCAGCAGCTGGGGAAAGGGGGCCGCCTACGAGCAGTACTTC. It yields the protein CASSWGKGAAYEQYF.

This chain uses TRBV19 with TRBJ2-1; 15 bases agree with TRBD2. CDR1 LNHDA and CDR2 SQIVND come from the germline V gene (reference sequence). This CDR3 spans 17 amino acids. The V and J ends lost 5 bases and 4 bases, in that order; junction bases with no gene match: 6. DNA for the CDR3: TGTGCCAGTAGTCCGGGACTAGCGGGAGGCCAGTACAATGAGCAGTTCTTC. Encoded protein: CASSPGLAGGQYNEQFF.

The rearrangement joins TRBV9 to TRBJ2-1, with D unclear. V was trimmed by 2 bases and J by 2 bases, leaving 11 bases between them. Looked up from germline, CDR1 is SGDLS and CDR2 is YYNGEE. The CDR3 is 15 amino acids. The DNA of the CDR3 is TGTGCCAGCAGCGTCCTTGACTTCGCCTACAATGAGCAGTTCTTC. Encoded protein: CASSVLDFAYNEQFF.

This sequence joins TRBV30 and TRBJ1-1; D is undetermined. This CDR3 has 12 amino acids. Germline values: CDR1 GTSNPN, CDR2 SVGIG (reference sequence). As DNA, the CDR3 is TGTGCTCTACAGATAGAGGTGACTGAAGCTTTCTTT. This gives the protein CALQIEVTEAFF.

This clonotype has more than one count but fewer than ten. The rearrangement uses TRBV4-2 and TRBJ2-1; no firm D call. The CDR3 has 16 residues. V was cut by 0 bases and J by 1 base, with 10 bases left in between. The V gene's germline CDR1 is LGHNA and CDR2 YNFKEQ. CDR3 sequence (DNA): TGTGCCAGCAGCCAAGATCACGGGCGTTCCTACAATGAGCAGTTCTTC. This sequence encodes CASSQDHGRSYNEQFF.

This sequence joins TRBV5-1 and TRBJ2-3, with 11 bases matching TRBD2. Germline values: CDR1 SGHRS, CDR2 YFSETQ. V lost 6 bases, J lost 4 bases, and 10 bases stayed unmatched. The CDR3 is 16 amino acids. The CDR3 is CASTHFGLAGPDTQYF. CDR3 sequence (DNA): TGCGCCAGCACCCACTTCGGACTAGCGGGCCCAGATACGCAGTATTTT. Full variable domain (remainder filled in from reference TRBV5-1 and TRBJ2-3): KAGVTQTPRYLIKTRGQQVTLSCSPISGHRSVSWYQQTPGQGLQFLFEYFSETQRNKGNFPGRFSGRQFSNSRSEMNVSTLELGDSALYLCASTHFGLAGPDTQYFGPGTRLTVL.

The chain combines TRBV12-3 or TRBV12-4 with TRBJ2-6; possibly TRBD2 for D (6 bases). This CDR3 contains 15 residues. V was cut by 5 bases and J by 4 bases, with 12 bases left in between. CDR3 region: CASSPREAGANVLTF. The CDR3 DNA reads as TGTGCCAGCAGTCCTAGGGAGGCAGGGGCCAACGTCCTGACTTTC.

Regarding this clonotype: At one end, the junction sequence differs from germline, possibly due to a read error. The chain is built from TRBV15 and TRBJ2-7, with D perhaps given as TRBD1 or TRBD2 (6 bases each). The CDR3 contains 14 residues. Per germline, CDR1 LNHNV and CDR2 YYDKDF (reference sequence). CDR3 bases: TGTGCCACCAGCAGAGGGGGGGCGGTCTACGAACAGTACTTC. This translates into CATSRGGAVYEQYF.

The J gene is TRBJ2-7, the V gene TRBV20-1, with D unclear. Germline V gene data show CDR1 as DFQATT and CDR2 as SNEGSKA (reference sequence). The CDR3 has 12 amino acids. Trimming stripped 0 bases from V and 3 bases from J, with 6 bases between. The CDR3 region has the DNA TGCAGTGCTAGAGAATGGGGCTACGAGCAGTACTTC. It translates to CSAREWGYEQYF.

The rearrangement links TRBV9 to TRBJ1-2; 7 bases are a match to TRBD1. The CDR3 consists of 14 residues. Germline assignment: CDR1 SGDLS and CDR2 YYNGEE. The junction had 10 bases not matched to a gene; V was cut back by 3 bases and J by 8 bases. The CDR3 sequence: CASSANRDSRGYTF. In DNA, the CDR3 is TGTGCCAGCAGCGCGAACCGGGACAGTAGAGGCTACACCTTC. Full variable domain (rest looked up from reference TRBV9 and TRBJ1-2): DSGVTQTPKHLITATGQRVTLRCSPRSGDLSVYWYQQSLDQGLQFLIQYYNGEERAKGNILERFSAQQFPDLHSELNLSSLELGDSALYFCASSANRDSRGYTFGSGTRLTVV.

The CDR3 region is CASKPGGGQETQYF. CDR3 sequence (DNA): TGTGCCAGTAAACCAGGGGGGGGGCAAGAGACCCAGTACTTC. The chain uses TRBV28 and TRBJ2-5, with D possibly called TRBD1 or TRBD2 (7 bases each). Germline lookup yields CDR1 MDHEN and CDR2 SYDVKM. There are 14 residues in the CDR3. V lost 9 bases and J 2 bases, leaving 16 bases between the germline ends.

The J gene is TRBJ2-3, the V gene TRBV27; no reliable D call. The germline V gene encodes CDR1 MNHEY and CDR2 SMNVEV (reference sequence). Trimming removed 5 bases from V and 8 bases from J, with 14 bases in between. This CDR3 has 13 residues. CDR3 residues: CASSPPSPFTQYF. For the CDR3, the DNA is TGTGCCAGCAGTCCCCCTTCCCCTTTTACGCAGTATTTT.

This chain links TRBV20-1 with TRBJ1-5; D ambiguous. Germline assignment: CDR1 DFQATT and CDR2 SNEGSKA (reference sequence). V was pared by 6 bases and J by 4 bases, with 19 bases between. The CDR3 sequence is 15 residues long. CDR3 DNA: TGCAGTGCCTCTGAGCGGACGAGGCGGAATCAGCCCCAGCATTTT. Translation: CSASERTRRNQPQHF.

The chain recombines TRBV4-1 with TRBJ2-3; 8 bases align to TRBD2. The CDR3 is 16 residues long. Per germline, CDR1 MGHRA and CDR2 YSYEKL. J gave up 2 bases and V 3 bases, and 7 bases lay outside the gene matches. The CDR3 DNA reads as TGCGCCAGCAGCCACGATCGGGAGGGATTCACAGATACGCAGTATTTT. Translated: CASSHDREGFTDTQYF.

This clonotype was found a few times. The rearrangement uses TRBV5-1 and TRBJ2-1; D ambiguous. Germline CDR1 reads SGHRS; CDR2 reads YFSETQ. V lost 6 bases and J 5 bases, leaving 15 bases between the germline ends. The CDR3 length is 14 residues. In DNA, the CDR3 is TGCGCCAGCACCGGCAGAGACGCGAACAATGAGCAGTTCTTC. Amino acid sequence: CASTGRDANNEQFF.

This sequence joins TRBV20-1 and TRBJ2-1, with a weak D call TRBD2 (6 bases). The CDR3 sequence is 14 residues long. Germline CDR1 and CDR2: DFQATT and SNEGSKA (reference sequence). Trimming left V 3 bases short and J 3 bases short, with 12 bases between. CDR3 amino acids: CSASRGSYYNEQFF. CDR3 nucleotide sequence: TGCAGTGCTAGTCGGGGGAGTTACTACAATGAGCAGTTCTTC.

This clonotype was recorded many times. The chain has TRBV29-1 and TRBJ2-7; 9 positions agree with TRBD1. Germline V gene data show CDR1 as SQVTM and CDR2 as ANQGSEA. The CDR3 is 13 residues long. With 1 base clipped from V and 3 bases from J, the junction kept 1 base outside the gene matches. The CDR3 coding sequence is TGCAGCGTTGAAGGGGGACAGGGCTACGAGCAGTACTTC. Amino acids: CSVEGGQGYEQYF.

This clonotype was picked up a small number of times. This chain's CDR3 is CSARFGGSYEQYF. The DNA for the CDR3 is TGCAGTGCTAGATTCGGCGGCTCCTACGAGCAGTACTTC. The rearrangement joins TRBV20-1 to TRBJ2-7; no definite D call. The CDR3 has 13 residues. V lost 2 bases to trimming and J lost 0 bases, with 8 bases between them. CDR1 and CDR2 from the germline V gene are DFQATT and SNEGSKA (reference sequence).

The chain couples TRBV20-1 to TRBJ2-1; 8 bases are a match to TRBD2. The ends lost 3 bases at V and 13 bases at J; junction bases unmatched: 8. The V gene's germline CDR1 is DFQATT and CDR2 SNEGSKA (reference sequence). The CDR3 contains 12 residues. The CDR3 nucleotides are TGCAGTGCTAGTCGCCGGGAGGGAGTCCAGTTCTTC. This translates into CSASRREGVQFF.

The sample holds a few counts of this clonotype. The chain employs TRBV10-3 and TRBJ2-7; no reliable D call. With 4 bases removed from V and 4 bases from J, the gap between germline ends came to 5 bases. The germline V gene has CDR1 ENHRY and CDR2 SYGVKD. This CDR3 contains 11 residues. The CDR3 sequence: CAISADYEQYF. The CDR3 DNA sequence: TGTGCCATCAGTGCCGATTACGAGCAGTACTTC.

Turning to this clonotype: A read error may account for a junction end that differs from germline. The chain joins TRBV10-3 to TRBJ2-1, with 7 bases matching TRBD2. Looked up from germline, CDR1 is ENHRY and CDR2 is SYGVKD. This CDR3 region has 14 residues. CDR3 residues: CVISEREGYNEQFF. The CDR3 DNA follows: TGTGTCATCAGTGAAAGGGAGGGTTACAATGAGCAGTTCTTC.

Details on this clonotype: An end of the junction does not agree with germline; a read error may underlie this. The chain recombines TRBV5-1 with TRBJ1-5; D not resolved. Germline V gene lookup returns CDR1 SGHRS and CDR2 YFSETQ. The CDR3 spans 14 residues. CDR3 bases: TGCGCCAGCAGTTTGGACTCGTTCAATCAGCCCCAGCATTTT. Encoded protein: CASSLDSFNQPQHF.

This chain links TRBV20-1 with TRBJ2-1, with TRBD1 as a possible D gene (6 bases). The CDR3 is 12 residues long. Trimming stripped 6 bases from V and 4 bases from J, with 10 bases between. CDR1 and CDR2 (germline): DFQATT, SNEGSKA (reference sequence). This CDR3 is CSAQGIYNEQFF. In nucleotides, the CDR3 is TGCAGTGCCCAGGGGATATACAATGAGCAGTTCTTC.

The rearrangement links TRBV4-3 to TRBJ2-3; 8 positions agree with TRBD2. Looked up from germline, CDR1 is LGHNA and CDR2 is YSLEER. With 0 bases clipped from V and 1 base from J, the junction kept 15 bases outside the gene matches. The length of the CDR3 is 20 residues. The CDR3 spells CASSQDFGGGRWVRTDTQYF. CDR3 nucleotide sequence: TGCGCCAGCAGCCAAGATTTTGGCGGCGGGAGGTGGGTCCGCACAGATACGCAGTATTTT.